This TCR beta chain was observed in a study of low-dose radiotherapy and immunotherapy resistance in tumors. Overall study context: Nivolumab was given to patients as a 240 mg flat dose every two weeks, and ipilimumab at 1 mg/kg every six weeks. Both were delivered intravenously.

Alpha- and beta-chain coverage of first-strand cDNA came from TRAV- and TRBV-specific primers. It was with a constant-region primer and a V-primer adapter that TCRs were amplified over approximately 18 PCR cycles. In TCRdb, the reads were re-called with MiXCR into one record per CDR3 protein. Of over 7,000 distinct CDR3 sequences in the sample, 61% were seen once. The receptor was isolated from a human donor with advanced metastatic prostate, ovarian, gallbladder or colorectal cancer (not recorded which). This table probably holds off-target reads from a library built for another chain.

The CDR3 bases are TGTGCCAGTAGTGGGGGCACCGGGGAGCTGTTTTTT. It translates to CASSGGTGELFF. The V and J genes are TRBV19 and TRBJ2-2, with D perhaps TRBD1 or TRBD2 (5 bases each). The CDR3 is 12 residues long. Germline CDR1 is LNHDA and CDR2 is SQIVND (reference sequence). Trimming took off 5 bases at V and 4 bases at J, with 5 bases between the two ends.